Described below is a single T cell receptor beta chain sequence and its context. Its specificity is unknown. The sample is drawn from a study of cytotoxic CD8 clonotypes in ibrutinib-treated CLL. Looking at the study overall: Averaging across samples gave around 260,000 productive templates and roughly 88,000 productive rearrangements.

General observations from the study: Treatment left the uncommon public clonotypes either contracted or stable in frequency. Patients had baseline clonality above age-matched healthy donors, and this clonality moved with circulating CD8+ T-cell counts.

Sequencing was performed with immunoSEQ multiplex PCR; in TCRdb, only in-frame clones are kept and a portion is missing. This sample has 250,000 to 350,000 clones, with approximately 76% found just once. Germline CDR1 MDHEN, CDR2 SYDVKM. The CDR3 is 13 residues long. V lost 7 bases, J lost 6 bases, and 16 bases lay in between. The clonotype was recovered from a human donor with chronic lymphocytic leukemia. This specimen consisted of PBMCs, obtained at disease progression, from a patient treated with ibrutinib. The chain joins TRBV28 to TRBJ2-7, with a tentative D call TRBD2 (6 bases). CDR3 DNA: TGTGCCAGCACGTTTCGCGGGACCGGCGAGCAGTACTTC. This codes for CASTFRGTGEQYF.